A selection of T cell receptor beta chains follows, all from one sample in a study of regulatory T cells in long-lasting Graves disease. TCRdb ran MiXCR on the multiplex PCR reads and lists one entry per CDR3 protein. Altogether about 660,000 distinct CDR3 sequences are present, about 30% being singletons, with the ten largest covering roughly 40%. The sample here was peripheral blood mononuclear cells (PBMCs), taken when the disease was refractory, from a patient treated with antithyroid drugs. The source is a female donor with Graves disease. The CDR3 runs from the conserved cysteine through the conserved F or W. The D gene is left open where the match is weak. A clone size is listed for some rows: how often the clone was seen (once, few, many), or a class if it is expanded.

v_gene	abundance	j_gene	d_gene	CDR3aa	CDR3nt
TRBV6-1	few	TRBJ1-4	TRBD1	CASSLGQEREKLFF	TGTGCCAGCAGCCTGGGACAGGAAAGAGAAAAACTGTTTTTT
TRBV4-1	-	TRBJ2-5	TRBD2	CASSHRLAGGTQYF	TGCGCCAGCAGCCACCGACTGGCGGGGGGGACCCAGTACTTC
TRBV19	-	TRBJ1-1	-	CASSPLPGLGTEASF	TGTGCCAGTAGCCCCTTACCGGGACTTGGCACTGAAGCTTCCTTT
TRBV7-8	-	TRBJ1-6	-	CASISRNSYNSPLHF	TGTGCCAGCATTTCGAGAAACTCCTATAATTCACCCCTCCACTTT
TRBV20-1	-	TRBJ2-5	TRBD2	CSARVSSGRETQYF	TGCAGTGCTAGGGTCTCTAGCGGGAGAGAGACCCAGTACTTC
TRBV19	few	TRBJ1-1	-	CASSIDRQNTEAFF	TGTGCCAGTAGTATAGATAGACAGAACACTGAAGCTTTCTTT
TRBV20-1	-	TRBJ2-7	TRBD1	CSARDPRQGPYEQYF	TGCAGTGCTAGAGATCCCCGACAGGGTCCCTACGAGCAGTACTTC
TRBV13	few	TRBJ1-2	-	CASSSLTPGPPYGYTF	TGTGCCAGCAGCTCCCTCACTCCGGGACCGCCGTATGGCTACACCTTC
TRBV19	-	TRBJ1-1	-	CASSIRWVDWNTEAFF	TGTGCCAGTAGTATAAGGTGGGTCGATTGGAACACTGAAGCTTTCTTT
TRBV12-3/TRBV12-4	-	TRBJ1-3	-	CASTSGGRSGNTIYF	TGTGCCAGCACCTCGGGCGGCCGCTCTGGAAACACCATATATTTT
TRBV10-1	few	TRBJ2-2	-	CASSGTSAGTGELFF	TGCGCCAGCAGTGGTACGTCGGCGGGGACCGGGGAGCTGTTTTTT
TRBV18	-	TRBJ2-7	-	CASSPPGIAYEQYF	TGTGCCAGCTCACCACCGGGAATAGCCTACGAGCAGTACTTC
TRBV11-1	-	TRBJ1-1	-	CASGWTVDRALF	TGTGCCAGCGGATGGACCGTCGACAGAGCTCTCTTT
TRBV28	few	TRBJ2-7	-	CASRNYGTPMGYEQYF	TGTGCCAGCAGGAACTACGGGACACCGATGGGATACGAGCAGTACTTC
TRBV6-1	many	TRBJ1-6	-	CASSDPGRPSRSPLHF	TGTGCCAGCAGTGATCCCGGCAGGCCCTCCCGGTCACCCCTCCACTTT
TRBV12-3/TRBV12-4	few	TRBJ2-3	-	CASSSPRGGGKDGDTQYF	TGTGCCAGCAGTTCCCCCAGGGGAGGCGGGAAAGACGGAGATACGCAGTATTTT
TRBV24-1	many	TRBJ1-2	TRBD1	CATRCRGQGYGYTF	TGTGCCACCCGCTGCAGGGGACAGGGGTATGGCTACACCTTC
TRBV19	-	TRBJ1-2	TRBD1	CASSPRQGARYGYTF	TGTGCCAGTAGTCCCCGACAGGGGGCGCGATATGGCTACACCTTC
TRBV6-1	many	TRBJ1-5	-	CASRDTYSNQPQHF	TGTGCCAGCAGGGACACTTATAGCAATCAGCCCCAGCATTTT
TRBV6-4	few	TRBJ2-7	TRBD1	CATALGTGDEQYF	TGTGCCACCGCACTCGGGACAGGGGACGAGCAGTACTTC